This TCR beta chain was obtained from a study of early stage breast cancer tumors. Overall study: Seven to nine ER+/PR+/HER2- tumors were invasive ductal; a few were invasive lobular. Study conclusions and caveats: Compared with adjacent normal breast tissue, tumors showed 2.5 to 3-fold greater T cell density and higher clonality.

Sequencing used immunoSEQ multiplex PCR; TCRdb keeps in-frame clones, though not all of them. The data show around 48,000 clones, with approximately 90% seen just once and more than 4% held by the top ten. The CDR3 loop spans 18 amino acids. V was pared by 0 bases and J by 1 base, with 8 bases of the junction left unmatched. Germline-derived CDR1 and CDR2 are LGHNA and YNFKEQ. Regarding this clone: The antigen is not known.

Sample: blood. This sequence was found in a person aged 65 to 85 with breast cancer. The chain uses TRBV4-2 and TRBJ2-3; 9 bases match TRBD2. CDR3 residues: CASSQDRLAGLGTDTQYF. CDR3 DNA sequence: TGTGCCAGCAGCCAAGATCGGCTAGCGGGGCTGGGCACAGATACGCAGTATTTT.